This passage covers 26 T cell receptor beta chains from one sample sequenced in a study of T cells in Graves' hyperthyroidism and ophthalmopathy. Researchers amplified the TCR beta CDR3 regions from RNA transcripts. A set of HTBI primers served as the primers for a first-round RT-PCR of the TCR CDR3. Each CDR3 protein is one row after TCRdb ran MiXCR on the multiplex PCR reads. This sample has roughly 420,000 distinct CDR3 sequences, with 15% to 19% found just once. The sample comprised blood. These receptor sequences come from a woman younger than 35 with Graves' hyperthyroidism.

Turning to this clonotype: Being one base from a much bigger clone, this may be a read error. This chain uses TRBV11-2 with TRBJ2-5; no reliable D call. Germline V gives CDR1 SGHAT, CDR2 FQNNGV. This CDR3 has 12 residues. V lost 8 bases and J lost 13, with 20 bases in between. CDR3 bases: TGTGCCAGCGGTTCCCCGAGTGGCGTACGGTACTTC. It translates to CASGSPSGVRYF.

With respect to this clonotype: Being one base from a much bigger clone, this may be a read error. The CDR3: CASSPADLSYNEQYF. CDR3 DNA: TGTGCCAGCAGTCCAGCGGACCTCTCCTACAATGAGCAGTACTTC. The chain carries TRBV6-1 and TRBJ2-1; D perhaps matches TRBD2 (5 bases). TRBJ2-7 matches the DNA end more closely, so the J call is doubtful. CDR3 size: 15 residues. CDR1 MNHNS and CDR2 SASEGT come from the germline V gene.

In its sample, this clonotype was seen many times. This rearrangement joins TRBV28 to TRBJ2-3; 8 bases fit TRBD2. Trimming at V came to 3 bases and at J to 4 bases, leaving 12 bases not matched to a gene. The CDR3 sequence is 17 residues long. Germline loops: CDR1 MDHEN, CDR2 SYDVKM. CDR3 nucleotides: TGTGCCAGCAGTTTCTGGGTTCCGGGAGGGCCGGCAGATACGCAGTATTTT. This translates into CASSFWVPGGPADTQYF.

This chain links TRBV5-6 with TRBJ1-2; 8 positions agree with TRBD1. The CDR3 has 16 amino acids. V trimming: 0 bases; J trimming: 4 bases; junction bases outside the gene matches: 8. Germline V lookup: CDR1 SGHDT, CDR2 YYEEEE. CDR3 sequence: CASSLAPQGASYGYTF. The DNA of the CDR3 is TGTGCCAGCAGCTTGGCCCCCCAGGGGGCGAGCTATGGCTACACCTTC.

There are many counts of this clonotype. The chain employs TRBV6-1 and TRBJ2-7, with D perhaps TRBD1 (6 bases). The V end lost 6 bases, the J end lost 1 base, and 10 bases lay between the germline ends. Germline V gives CDR1 MNHNS, CDR2 SASEGT. This CDR3 comprises 13 residues. This chain's CDR3 is CASSYRESYEQYF. DNA of the CDR3: TGTGCCAGCAGCTACAGGGAGTCCTACGAGCAGTACTTC.

This clonotype was counted many times. The chain employs TRBV12-3 or TRBV12-4 and TRBJ1-5, with a weak D call TRBD1 (5 bases). This CDR3 contains 15 residues. V shed 1 base and J shed 4 bases, with 11 bases lying between them. For the CDR3, the DNA is TGTGCCAGCAGTTTAGGAGACAGTACAAATCAGCCCCAGCATTTT. Residues: CASSLGDSTNQPQHF.

In this sample, this clonotype turned up many times. The CDR3 spells CASSPRQGEGGTEAFF. The CDR3 DNA follows: TGTGCCAGCTCACCAAGGCAGGGTGAGGGGGGAACTGAAGCTTTCTTT. The chain is built from TRBV18 and TRBJ1-1; the D gene is possibly TRBD1 (6 bases). Between the trimmed V and J ends, which lost 2 bases and 5 bases, there was a span of 18 bases. The CDR3 is 16 residues long. CDR1 and CDR2 (germline): KGHSH, LQKENI.

Points on this clonotype: Being one base from a much bigger clone, this may be a read error. The chain combines TRBV12-3 or TRBV12-4 with TRBJ2-3; D not resolved. V lost 4 bases, J lost 6 bases, and 8 bases lay in between. The length of the CDR3 is 12 residues. CDR3 nucleotide sequence: TGTGCCAGCAGTTCCAAACTTGATACGCAGTATTTT. Translation gives CASSSKLDTQYF.

This chain joins TRBV15 and TRBJ2-7; TRBD1 or TRBD2 may be the D gene (7 bases each). CDR1 is LNHNV, CDR2 YYDKDF, per germline (reference sequence). V was pared by 5 bases and J by 9 bases, with 23 bases between. This CDR3 is 15 amino acids long. The CDR3: CATSPGGGGTGGQYF. The CDR3 DNA reads TGTGCCACCAGCCCTGGGGGAGGGGGCACAGGCGGGCAGTACTTC.

This clonotype came up a few times. The chain uses TRBV18 and TRBJ1-2, with 7 bases that match TRBD1. J was trimmed by 7 bases and V by 4 bases; bases with no gene match: 18. The CDR3 covers 17 residues. Germline CDR1 is KGHSH and CDR2 is LQKENI. CDR3 loop: CASSRIPPDRVVSGYTF. The CDR3 bases are TGTGCCAGCTCACGAATTCCCCCTGACAGGGTGGTCTCTGGCTACACCTTC.

Ten or more counts support this clonotype. This chain uses TRBV20-1 with TRBJ2-7; possible D gene TRBD2, 5 bases. This CDR3 comprises 14 residues. V lost 3 bases, J lost 0 bases, and 12 bases lay in between. Germline-derived CDR1 and CDR2 are DFQATT and SNEGSKA (reference sequence). CDR3 bases: TGCAGTGCTAGCTCGAGGGCCAACTCCTACGAGCAGTACTTC. It translates to CSASSRANSYEQYF.

This clonotype came up a few times. The chain joins TRBV20-1 to TRBJ2-2, with D maybe TRBD2 (7 bases). V was pared by 0 bases and J by 3 bases, with 17 bases between. The germline gives CDR1 DFQATT, CDR2 SNEGSKA (reference sequence). The CDR3 is 17 amino acids. CDR3 sequence reads: CSARDPGRGAYTGELFF. Here the CDR3 DNA reads TGCAGTGCTAGAGATCCAGGGAGGGGGGCTTACACCGGGGAGCTGTTTTTT.

In its sample, this clonotype was seen many times. V gene TRBV11-1 combines with J gene TRBJ2-7; no clear D gene. CDR1 and CDR2 from the germline V gene are SGHAT and FQDESV (reference sequence). Trimming left V 1 base short and J 4 bases short, with 14 bases between. The CDR3 runs 15 residues. The DNA for the CDR3 is TGTGCCAGCAGCTTAGTCAAAGGGATTGGATACGAGCAGTACTTC. Amino acid sequence: CASSLVKGIGYEQYF.

The chain is built from TRBV7-9 and TRBJ2-2; D is possibly TRBD1 (6 bases). CDR1 is SEHNR, CDR2 FQNEAQ, per germline (reference sequence). With 2 bases removed from V and 1 base from J, the gap between germline ends came to 14 bases. This CDR3 has 17 residues. CDR3 protein: CASSLSTPGQNTGELFF. The DNA of the CDR3 is TGTGCCAGCAGCTTATCGACTCCGGGACAGAACACCGGGGAGCTGTTTTTT.

This clonotype was detected ten times or more. The V call is TRBV6-1, the J call TRBJ1-6, with D possibly TRBD1 on 6 matching bases. Trimming removed 4 bases from V and 7 bases from J, with 14 bases in between. This CDR3 comprises 15 residues. CDR1 is MNHNS and CDR2 is SASEGT in the germline V gene. In DNA form, the CDR3 reads TGTGCCAGCAGTGCGATGGACAGCCCGAATTCACCCCTCCACTTT. Amino acid sequence: CASSAMDSPNSPLHF.

V is TRBV7-9 and J is TRBJ2-1; 10 bases align to TRBD1. V shed 5 bases and J 13 bases; nucleotides not matched to a gene: 11. Germline assignment: CDR1 SEHNR and CDR2 FQNEAQ (reference sequence). The CDR3 is 14 amino acids. CDR3 residues: CASSAGQGGGDQFF. In DNA, the CDR3 is TGTGCCAGCAGCGCCGGACAGGGGGGGGGGGACCAGTTCTTC.

This clonotype was detected ten times or more. V and J are TRBV10-3 and TRBJ2-1, with no clear D. CDR1 is ENHRY and CDR2 is SYGVKD in the germline V gene. V gave up 0 bases and J gave up 0 bases, with 9 bases separating them. The CDR3 runs 16 residues. The CDR3 DNA reads TGTGCCATCAGTGAGTCGCTATACAGCTCCTACAATGAGCAGTTCTTC. This gives the protein CAISESLYSSYNEQFF.

This sequence joins TRBV6-2 or TRBV6-3 and TRBJ2-7, with 11 bases fitting TRBD1. CDR3 length: 14 amino acids. The ends lost 5 bases at V and 5 bases at J; junction bases unmatched: 5. Per germline, CDR1 MNHEY and CDR2 SVGEGT. CDR3 bases: TGTGCCAGCAGTGGGACAGGGGGAGGTAACGAGCAGTACTTC. It encodes CASSGTGGGNEQYF.

In this sample, this clonotype turned up many times. The V and J genes are TRBV4-1 and TRBJ2-3, with 8 bases identical to TRBD2. Trimming took 1 base from V and 6 from J; bases not matched to a gene: 12. The CDR3 runs 17 residues. The V gene's germline CDR1 is MGHRA and CDR2 YSYEKL. The CDR3 reads CASSQVGAGGGGDTQYF. The CDR3 DNA sequence: TGCGCCAGCAGCCAAGTCGGGGCGGGGGGCGGAGGGGATACGCAGTATTTT.

This clonotype was observed at least ten times. Here the CDR3 DNA reads TGTGCCAGCAGCCGCGGACAAAGGCTATACGAGCAGTACTTC. Encoded protein: CASSRGQRLYEQYF. V is TRBV7-9 and J is TRBJ2-7; D might be TRBD1 (5 bases). This CDR3 spans 14 amino acids. Trimming took 5 bases from V and 4 from J, leaving 15 bases between them. CDR1 SEHNR and CDR2 FQNEAQ come from the germline V gene (reference sequence).

The chain couples TRBV6-2 or TRBV6-3 to TRBJ1-1, with a possible D match to TRBD1 (5 bases). Germline assignment: CDR1 MNHEY and CDR2 SVGEGT. Trimming stripped 2 bases from V and 3 bases from J, with 7 bases between. This CDR3 is 13 amino acids long. The CDR3 protein is CASSYGDYTEAFF. The CDR3 bases are TGTGCCAGCAGTTACGGGGACTACACTGAAGCTTTCTTT.

This clonotype was seen only a few times. This chain uses TRBV7-8 with TRBJ1-6, with TRBD1 matching 7 bases. The CDR3 spans 15 residues. Germline lookup yields CDR1 SGHVS and CDR2 FQNEAQ. With 3 bases clipped from V and 9 bases from J, the junction kept 8 bases outside the gene matches. The CDR3 DNA follows: TGTGCCAGCAGCTTCGGACAGGTCGGGGGTTCACCCCTCCACTTT. Its protein is CASSFGQVGGSPLHF.

The rearrangement joins TRBV6-5 to TRBJ2-2; TRBD1 matches 7 bases. V shed 7 bases, J shed 1 base, and the junction held 3 bases outside the gene matches. Per the germline V gene, CDR1 is MNHEY and CDR2 is SVGAGI. The CDR3 runs to 14 residues. The CDR3 loop reads CASNRQGNTGELFF. CDR3 nucleotide sequence: TGTGCCAGCAACCGACAGGGGAACACCGGGGAGCTGTTTTTT.

Many counts were recorded for this clonotype. This sequence joins TRBV5-4 and TRBJ2-1; no clear D gene. Germline-derived CDR1 and CDR2 are SGHNT and YYREEE (reference sequence). Trimming removed 0 bases from V and 7 bases from J, with 5 bases in between. CDR3 length equals 12 residues. The chain's CDR3 is CASSLDWNEQFF. CDR3 in DNA: TGTGCCAGCAGCTTGGACTGGAATGAGCAGTTCTTC.

This clonotype was found many times. CDR3 protein: CASSARELAGAWNEQFF. CDR3 sequence (DNA): TGTGCCAGCAGCGCTCGGGAGCTAGCGGGAGCCTGGAATGAGCAGTTCTTC. The rearrangement uses TRBV9 and TRBJ2-1, with 10 bases aligning to TRBD2. Germline trimming cut 3 bases from V and 7 bases from J; bases unmatched to any gene: 13. Germline V gene data show CDR1 as SGDLS and CDR2 as YYNGEE. The CDR3 loop spans 17 amino acids.

This clonotype has at least ten counts. The rearrangement joins TRBV6-1 to TRBJ1-1; TRBD1 aligns across 8 bases. The CDR3 runs to 16 residues. Losses at the gene ends were 5 bases for V and 2 bases for J; bases not matched to a gene: 10. The V gene's germline CDR1 is MNHNS and CDR2 SASEGT. The CDR3 protein is CASSYRGTGSNTEAFF. The CDR3 nucleotides are TGTGCCAGCAGTTATAGGGGGACAGGATCCAACACTGAAGCTTTCTTT.